This note documents a single T cell receptor (beta chain) sequence. Trimming took 1 base from V and 7 from J, leaving 4 bases between them. This CDR3 contains 11 residues. Germline-derived CDR1 and CDR2 are SEHNR and FQNEAQ (reference sequence). These data are taken from a study of CD8 T cell repertoires and HIV-1 epitope variants. The wider study: Separate wells received one of Twenty-five Gag or Nef variant peptides. Controls were a CMV, EBV and flu pool, Ebola AY9, and no peptide. Tested: three Gag epitope families, Nef HW9 and YT9.

The assay was immunoSEQ multiplex PCR, and TCRdb's table has in-frame clones only and misses some. The table shows about 90,000 clones, with almost 75% occurring only once. The sequencing sample was made of uncultured baseline CD8+ T cells from peripheral blood mononuclear cells (PBMCs). The receptor comes from a male donor with HIV. The chain employs TRBV7-9 and TRBJ1-1, with D uncertain. The DNA for the CDR3 is TGTGCCAGCAGCTTAGGTGGTGAAGCTTTCTTT. It yields the protein CASSLGGEAFF.